This T cell receptor (beta chain) was profiled in a study of blood T cell repertoires in COVID-19. Across the whole study: Acute and convalescent COVID-19 specimens originated in the United States, Italy and Spain. T cells, B-cell-depleted T cells, or PBMCs provided the cDNA or gDNA that served as material.

Original methodology: By means of reference gene primer amplification, nucleated cell counts were estimated. Method: immunoSEQ multiplex PCR; TCRdb's copy keeps in-frame clones and lacks some. V, J and clone size are those of that table, while D and trimming were read from the DNA. In the table there are under 250,000 clones, under 85% of which are singletons. The clonotype was recovered from a man aged 25 to 40 who had recovered from COVID-19. The sequenced material came from peripheral blood.

CDR3 nucleotide sequence: TGTGCCAGCAGTGACCGAGGGGGCCTCACAGATACGCAGTATTTT. Its translation is CASSDRGGLTDTQYF. The chain recombines TRBV2 with TRBJ2-3; 7 bases map to TRBD1. Trimming cost V 3 bases and J 2 bases; bases outside gene matches: 5. Germline CDR1 and CDR2: SNHLY and FYNNEI. The CDR3 contains 15 residues.